The next 9 T cell receptor beta chains were all read from a single sample in a study of cytomegalovirus exposure and HLA in healthy donors. PCR used 60 Vbeta primers and 13 Jbeta primers. The table came from immunoSEQ multiplex PCR; TCRdb's copy has only in-frame clones and leaves some out. The sample contains some 35,000 clones, about 53% of which appear only once. Sequenced: PBMCs. All receptors come from a woman between 40 and 50 years old in good health and CMV-seropositive.

The chain carries TRBV4-3 and TRBJ2-7, with D perhaps matching TRBD2 (5 bases). V lost 0 bases and J 1 base, leaving 10 bases between the germline ends. The CDR3 has 15 amino acids. The germline V gene has CDR1 LGHNA and CDR2 YSLEER. In DNA form, the CDR3 reads TGCGCCAGCAGCCAAGATCTCGGGGAATCCTACGAGCAGTACTTC. Protein: CASSQDLGESYEQYF.

V is TRBV7-9 and J is TRBJ2-5; TRBD1 matches at 7 bases. This CDR3 has 15 amino acids. V dropped 1 base and J dropped 2; count of bases not matched to a gene: 4. CDR1 SEHNR and CDR2 FQNEAQ come from the germline V gene (reference sequence). For the CDR3, the DNA is TGTGCCAGCAGCTTAGGGGACAGAGATCAAGAGACCCAGTACTTC. This sequence encodes CASSLGDRDQETQYF.

V is TRBV9 and J is TRBJ1-1, with a possible D match to TRBD1 (6 bases). The V gene lost 6 bases and the J gene lost 2 bases, with 14 bases spanning the gap. Germline CDR1 SGDLS, CDR2 YYNGEE. This CDR3 is built from 14 residues. The CDR3 nucleotides are TGTGCCAGCAATCAGACCGGGACAAACACTGAAGCTTTCTTT. It specifies CASNQTGTNTEAFF.

This clone has more than one count but fewer than ten. Other DNA sequences in the same sample also yield this CDR3. The gene calls are TRBV10-1 and TRBJ2-2; TRBD1 aligns across 8 bases. This CDR3 is built from 14 residues. The germline V gene has CDR1 WNHNN and CDR2 SYGVQD (reference sequence). Losses at the gene ends were 6 bases for V and 1 base for J; bases not matched to a gene: 1. The CDR3 loop is CASSGTGNTGELFF. The CDR3 DNA is TGCGCCAGCAGCGGGACAGGGAACACCGGGGAGCTGTTTTTT.

Points on this clone: An end of the junction does not agree with germline; a read error may underlie this. The J gene is TRBJ2-5, the V gene TRBV12-5, with 7 bases matching TRBD1. The CDR3 is 16 amino acids. Germline assignment: CDR1 LGHNT and CDR2 FRNRAP. The CDR3 here is CASGLGYHRGQETRYF. The CDR3 DNA is TGTGCTAGTGGTTTGGGGTACCACAGGGGCCAAGAGACCCGGTACTTC.

The chain joins TRBV7-2 to TRBJ2-2, with D tentatively TRBD1 (5 bases). In germline, CDR1 is SGHTA, CDR2 FQGNSA. This CDR3 contains 16 residues. The V and J ends lost 3 bases and 2 bases respectively, with 13 bases between them. This CDR3 reads CASSLTSRVNTGELFF. CDR3 in DNA: TGTGCCAGCAGCTTGACGTCCAGGGTAAACACCGGGGAGCTGTTTTTT.

This chain connects TRBV19 to TRBJ1-1; D gene uncertain. Between the trimmed V and J ends, which lost 8 bases and 9 bases, there was a span of 13 bases. Germline CDR1 and CDR2: LNHDA and SQIVND (reference sequence). This CDR3 is built from 11 residues. CDR3 DNA sequence: TGTGCCAGTGACATATTTGGTAAAGCTTTCTTT. It translates to CASDIFGKAFF.

The J gene is TRBJ2-3, the V gene TRBV6-4, with 9 bases fitting TRBD2. The CDR3 is 16 amino acids. The V and J ends lost 2 bases and 2 bases, in that order; junction bases with no gene match: 5. CDR1 is MRHNA, CDR2 SNTAGT, per germline. CDR3 bases: TGTGCCAGCAGTGACGGTGCGGGGGGGATCACAGATACGCAGTATTTT. It yields the protein CASSDGAGGITDTQYF.

Comment on this clone: The same CDR3 arises from other DNA sequences in this sample as well. J is TRBJ2-7 and V is TRBV6-1; the D gene is possibly TRBD1 (6 bases). V was cut by 2 bases and J by 0 bases, with 11 bases left in between. There are 15 residues in the CDR3. Germline values: CDR1 MNHNS, CDR2 SASEGT. The CDR3 reads CASSERGGSSYEQYF. CDR3 in DNA: TGTGCCAGCAGTGAAAGAGGGGGAAGCTCCTACGAGCAGTACTTC.